These T cell receptor beta chains were read from a single sample in a study of CD8+CD57+ T cells in acquired aplastic anemia. A single record per CDR3 protein comes from TCRdb applying MiXCR to the reads. The table lists 100,000 to 150,000 distinct CDR3 sequences, about 40% of them singletons, with more than 2.5% in the top ten. Sample: sorted CD4+, CD8+, or CD8+CD57+ T cells (not recorded which) from PBMCs. These receptors all stem from a human donor with aplastic anemia. CDR3s include the opening cysteine and the closing phenylalanine or tryptophan. The D gene is left open where the match is weak. Where a row states a size, it is once, few, many or the class of an expanded clone; other rows omit it.

V: TRBV4-2; J: TRBJ1-1; D: NA; size: many; length: 14; DNA: TGTGCCAGCAGCCAAGGGCAGGCAAACGCTGAAGCTTTCTTT; CDR3: CASSQGQANAEAFF
V: TRBV25-1; J: TRBJ2-7; D: TRBD1; size: NA; length: 15; DNA: TGTGCCAGCAGTGATGCGGGACAGGGGGCTTCCGAGCAGTACTTC; CDR3: CASSDAGQGASEQYF
V: TRBV20-1; J: TRBJ2-7; D: NA; size: many; length: 15; DNA: TGCAGTGCTAGAGATAGGACCGGGGGCGCCTACGAGCAGTACTTC; CDR3: CSARDRTGGAYEQYF
V: TRBV11-1; J: TRBJ2-1; D: TRBD1; size: once; length: 14; DNA: TGTGCCAGCAGCCCGACAGGGTCCTACACTAAGCAGTTCTTC; CDR3: CASSPTGSYTKQFF
V: TRBV29-1; J: TRBJ2-7; D: TRBD1; size: NA; length: 14; DNA: TGCAGCGTTCGTTTTGGACAGGGGGCCTACGAGCAGTACTTC; CDR3: CSVRFGQGAYEQYF
V: TRBV28; J: TRBJ1-1; D: NA; size: NA; length: 14; DNA: TGTGCCAGGACCTCAGGGACGGGGAACACTGAAGCTTTCTTT; CDR3: CARTSGTGNTEAFF
V: TRBV11-2; J: TRBJ2-1; D: TRBD1; size: many; length: 15; DNA: TGTGCCAGCAGCTTAGGGGACAGCTCCTACAATGAGCAGTTCTTC; CDR3: CASSLGDSSYNEQFF
V: TRBV14; J: TRBJ2-3; D: TRBD1; size: NA; length: 15; DNA: TGTGCCAGCAGCCAACGGACAGGGCTGACAGATACGCAGTATTTT; CDR3: CASSQRTGLTDTQYF
V: TRBV7-3; J: TRBJ2-7; D: NA; size: NA; length: 17; DNA: TGTGCCAGCAGCTTGCTCACCGGGACGACCTACTCCTACGAGCAGTACTTC; CDR3: CASSLLTGTTYSYEQYF
V: TRBV19; J: TRBJ2-1; D: NA; size: once; length: 13; DNA: TGTGCCAGTAGTATAGGCCACACAGATACGCAGTTCTTC; CDR3: CASSIGHTDTQFF
V: TRBV2; J: TRBJ1-5; D: TRBD1; size: many; length: 14; DNA: TGTGCCAGCAGGGACAGGAGGAGCAATCAGCCCCAGCATTTT; CDR3: CASRDRRSNQPQHF
V: TRBV7-8; J: TRBJ2-7; D: NA; size: NA; length: 14; DNA: TGTGCCAGCAGCTTAGATAGGGTAGGATACGAGCAGTACTTC; CDR3: CASSLDRVGYEQYF
V: TRBV15; J: TRBJ2-3; D: TRBD2; size: NA; length: 17; DNA: TGTGCCACCAAACAGGGGCTAGCGGGGGGTAGCACAGATACGCAGTATTTT; CDR3: CATKQGLAGGSTDTQYF
V: TRBV7-9; J: TRBJ2-7; D: NA; size: NA; length: 15; DNA: TGTGCCAGCAGCCACCCGGGGCATGGTATCGGGGAGCAGTACTTC; CDR3: CASSHPGHGIGEQYF
V: TRBV5-6; J: TRBJ1-6; D: NA; size: once; length: 14; DNA: TGTGCCAGCAGCCTACAGGGAGGGGATTCACCCCTCCACTTT; CDR3: CASSLQGGDSPLHF
V: TRBV7-7; J: TRBJ1-5; D: NA; size: many; length: 13; DNA: TGTGCTAGCAGCTTTAATATAGGACAGCCCCAGCATTTT; CDR3: CASSFNIGQPQHF
V: TRBV15; J: TRBJ1-6; D: NA; size: few; length: 16; DNA: TGTGCCACCAGCAGAGATCGTCCGGGCCCTAATTCACCCCTCCACTTT; CDR3: CATSRDRPGPNSPLHF
V: TRBV7-8; J: TRBJ2-3; D: NA; size: NA; length: 14; DNA: TGTGCCAGCAGCGTTGACGGGGGCAGCGATACGCAGTATTTT; CDR3: CASSVDGGSDTQYF
V: TRBV19; J: TRBJ1-1; D: NA; size: many; length: 15; DNA: TGTGCCAGTAGTTCGACGACGCGGTACTACACTGAAGCTTTCTTT; CDR3: CASSSTTRYYTEAFF
V: TRBV29-1; J: TRBJ1-1; D: NA; size: NA; length: 13; DNA: TGCAGCGTTGATGGGCAGATGAACACTGAAGCTTTCTTT; CDR3: CSVDGQMNTEAFF
V: TRBV3-1; J: TRBJ2-1; D: NA; size: NA; length: 15; DNA: TGTGCCAGCAGCCCCCCAGGGTTTCTATTAAATGAGCAGTTCTTC; CDR3: CASSPPGFLLNEQFF
V: TRBV2; J: TRBJ2-1; D: NA; size: once; length: 13; DNA: TGTGCCAGCAGTGATTGCAGGGCCCATGAGCAGTTCTTC; CDR3: CASSDCRAHEQFF
V: TRBV6-2/TRBV6-3; J: TRBJ1-2; D: NA; size: few; length: 15; DNA: TGTGCCAGCAGTTATTTCCTGGTGGGCAACTATGGCTACACCTTC; CDR3: CASSYFLVGNYGYTF
V: TRBV19; J: TRBJ2-3; D: NA; size: many; length: 14; DNA: TGTGCCAGTAGTAGCGGGGTGGTCACAGATACGCAGTATTTT; CDR3: CASSSGVVTDTQYF
V: TRBV5-6; J: TRBJ2-2; D: TRBD1; size: NA; length: 16; DNA: TGTGCCAGCAGGGGCGGGACAGGGGCCCTCGGCGGGGAGCTGTTTTTT; CDR3: CASRGGTGALGGELFF
V: TRBV2; J: TRBJ1-5; D: NA; size: many; length: 12; DNA: TGTGCCAGCAGTCTTAGCAATCAGCCCCAGCATTTT; CDR3: CASSLSNQPQHF
V: TRBV2; J: TRBJ1-1; D: TRBD1; size: NA; length: 15; DNA: TGTGCCAGCAGGAACAGACAGGGCGTGGACACTGAAGCTTTCTTT; CDR3: CASRNRQGVDTEAFF
V: TRBV15; J: TRBJ2-5; D: NA; size: NA; length: 16; DNA: TGTGCCACCAGCAGAGTACCACTAAGGGGCCAAGAGACCCAGTACTTC; CDR3: CATSRVPLRGQETQYF
V: TRBV7-8; J: TRBJ1-1; D: TRBD1; size: many; length: 15; DNA: TGTGCCAGCAGCATCCGGGACAGCCAGAACACTGAAGCTTTCTTT; CDR3: CASSIRDSQNTEAFF
V: TRBV20-1; J: TRBJ2-7; D: NA; size: once; length: 15; DNA: TGCAGTGCTAGCTCCATCAGGACCGGGAACTACGAGCAGTACTTC; CDR3: CSASSIRTGNYEQYF
V: TRBV15; J: TRBJ1-6; D: TRBD1; size: NA; length: 15; DNA: TGTGCCACCAGCGCTGCGACAGGGGGTAATTCACCCCTCCACTTT; CDR3: CATSAATGGNSPLHF
V: TRBV19; J: TRBJ1-5; D: NA; size: once; length: 15; DNA: TGTGCCAGTCTCACAGGGAAGTATAGCAATCAGCCCCAGCATTTT; CDR3: CASLTGKYSNQPQHF
V: TRBV10-3; J: TRBJ2-1; D: NA; size: NA; length: 13; DNA: TGTGCCATCAGTGAGCTGAGTAGTAATGAGCAGTTCTTC; CDR3: CAISELSSNEQFF
V: TRBV5-1; J: TRBJ2-6; D: NA; size: many; length: 16; DNA: TGCGCCAGCAGTGCAATCTCCCTCTCTGGGGCCAACGTCCTGACTTTC; CDR3: CASSAISLSGANVLTF
V: TRBV19; J: TRBJ1-5; D: NA; size: NA; length: 12; DNA: TGTGCCAGTAGTACCCGGACAGCTCCCCAGCATTTT; CDR3: CASSTRTAPQHF
V: TRBV2; J: TRBJ1-5; D: TRBD1; size: many; length: 14; DNA: TGTGCCAGCAAGCGGACAGGGGGCAATCAGCCCCAGCATTTT; CDR3: CASKRTGGNQPQHF
V: TRBV7-2; J: TRBJ2-3; D: NA; size: once; length: 11; DNA: TGTGCCAGCAGCTTAAAGGGACAGCAGTATTTT; CDR3: CASSLKGQQYF
V: TRBV10-2; J: TRBJ1-2; D: NA; size: NA; length: 13; DNA: TGCGCCAGCAGTGAGTACGCTCCGGGGGGCTACACCTTC; CDR3: CASSEYAPGGYTF
V: TRBV2; J: TRBJ2-2; D: TRBD2; size: many; length: 11; DNA: TGTGCCAGCAGAGCGGGGGGTACGGTGTTTTTT; CDR3: CASRAGGTVFF
V: TRBV6-4; J: TRBJ2-2; D: NA; size: few; length: 14; DNA: TGTGCCAGCAGGGGGGGTGGGAAGACCGGGGAGCTGTTTTTT; CDR3: CASRGGGKTGELFF
V: TRBV15; J: TRBJ2-1; D: NA; size: many; length: 15; DNA: TGTGCCACCAGCAGCGATGCAAGGGGGTTCAATGAGCAGTTCTTC; CDR3: CATSSDARGFNEQFF
V: TRBV20-1; J: TRBJ1-1; D: TRBD1; size: NA; length: 13; DNA: TGCAGTGCTCCGACAGGGAGGGACACTGAAGCTTTCTTT; CDR3: CSAPTGRDTEAFF
V: TRBV3-1; J: TRBJ2-7; D: TRBD2; size: many; length: 15; DNA: TGTGCCAGCAGCCAGCAAGCGGGGGGGCCCTACGAGCAGTACTTC; CDR3: CASSQQAGGPYEQYF
V: TRBV6-1; J: TRBJ1-1; D: NA; size: NA; length: 14; DNA: TGTGCCAGCAGTGAAGCCGGGGTTGACACTGAAGCTTTCTTT; CDR3: CASSEAGVDTEAFF